The 19 T cell receptor beta chains given below trace back to one sample, sequenced in a study of CD8 T cells in ankylosing spondylitis. TCRdb fed the 5' RACE reads into MiXCR, producing one record per CDR3 protein. Of fewer than 250,000 distinct CDR3 sequences in the sample, 32% were seen once. The specimen was blood, either unsorted or a sorted T cell fraction (not recorded which). These receptors originate from a male donor with ankylosing spondylitis or in good health (not recorded which).

The V call is TRBV15, the J call TRBJ2-5, with D possibly TRBD2 on 6 matching bases. With 4 bases removed from V and 3 bases from J, the gap between germline ends came to 15 bases. Looked up from germline, CDR1 is LNHNV and CDR2 is YYDKDF (reference sequence). CDR3 length: 15 residues. The CDR3 loop reads CATSTRGTGKETQYF. CDR3 coding DNA: TGTGCCACCAGCACCCGAGGGACTGGAAAAGAGACCCAGTACTTC. The whole variable domain, remainder taken from reference TRBV15 and TRBJ2-5, is DAMVIQNPRYQVTQFGKPVTLSCSQTLNHNVMYWYQQKSSQAPKLLFHYYDKDFNNEADTPDNFQSRRPNTSFCFLDIRSPGLGDTAMYLCATSTRGTGKETQYFGPGTRLLVL.

This clonotype was seen more than once but under ten times. The genes are TRBV20-1 and TRBJ2-2; TRBD2 matches at 9 bases. The CDR3 sequence is 14 residues long. Trimming took 5 bases from V and 4 from J; bases not matched to a gene: 5. Germline CDR1 is DFQATT and CDR2 is SNEGSKA (reference sequence). CDR3 DNA sequence: TGCAGTGCTCAGCGGGGGGCGGGCACCGGGGAGCTGTTTTTT. It encodes CSAQRGAGTGELFF.

This clonotype was recorded a few times. J is TRBJ1-6 and V is TRBV20-1; 7 nucleotides align to TRBD1. The CDR3 runs 15 residues. Trimming removed 5 bases from V and 7 bases from J; junction bases left unmatched: 11. CDR1 and CDR2 (germline): DFQATT, SNEGSKA (reference sequence). The chain's CDR3 is CSALIPGQMNSPLHF. The CDR3 coding sequence is TGCAGTGCTCTAATTCCGGGACAGATGAATTCACCCCTCCACTTT.

CDR3 loop: CASSSTHTEAFF. The DNA for the CDR3 is TGCGCCAGCAGTTCTACACATACTGAAGCTTTCTTT. The genes are TRBV5-1 and TRBJ1-1; D call uncertain. The CDR3 runs to 12 residues. Germline CDR1 reads SGHRS; CDR2 reads YFSETQ. The V end was cut by 5 bases, the J end by 5 bases, with 10 bases between. Full variable domain (rest looked up from reference TRBV5-1 and TRBJ1-1): KAGVTQTPRYLIKTRGQQVTLSCSPISGHRSVSWYQQTPGQGLQFLFEYFSETQRNKGNFPGRFSGRQFSNSRSEMNVSTLELGDSALYLCASSSTHTEAFFGQGTRLTVV.

The genes are TRBV7-9 and TRBJ2-3; 10 positions agree with TRBD2. The CDR3 runs to 17 residues. The trim removed 0 bases at V and 2 bases at J, leaving 5 bases unmatched. Germline-derived CDR1 and CDR2 are SEHNR and FQNEAQ (reference sequence). The CDR3 DNA reads as TGTGCCAGCAGCTTAGCGTTGCTAGCGGGGGCCACAGATACGCAGTATTTT. This encodes CASSLALLAGATDTQYF.

This clonotype was seen only a few times. The junction and the germline gene differ at one end; a read error may be behind it. The rearrangement joins TRBV7-7 to TRBJ2-7, with D perhaps matching TRBD2 (5 bases). The CDR3 runs to 13 residues. CDR1 is SSHAT and CDR2 is FNYEAQ in the germline V gene (reference sequence). The CDR3 DNA reads TGTGCTAGCAGCTTAGCGATAGGGTCCGAGCAGTACTTC. Encoded protein: CASSLAIGSEQYF.

The rearrangement links TRBV28 to TRBJ2-7; D is undetermined. The CDR3 is made up of 12 amino acids. V was trimmed by 9 bases and J by 2 bases, leaving 11 bases between them. Germline CDR1 and CDR2: MDHEN and SYDVKM. CDR3 DNA sequence: TGTGCCAGTTCCGAGCTAACCTACGAGCAGTACTTC. This codes for CASSELTYEQYF. Together with reference TRBV28 and TRBJ2-7, the CDR3 gives the full variable domain: DVKVTQSSRYLVKRTGEKVFLECVQDMDHENMFWYRQDPGLGLRLIYFSYDVKMKEKGDIPEGYSVSREKKERFSLILESASTNQTSMYLCASSELTYEQYFGPGTRLTVT.

The chain couples TRBV6-1 to TRBJ2-2; 8 bases agree with TRBD1. V trimming: 5 bases; J trimming: 4 bases; junction bases outside the gene matches: 9. Germline CDR1 and CDR2: MNHNS and SASEGT. This CDR3 spans 16 amino acids. The CDR3 reads CASSPQGAISTGELFF. The CDR3, as DNA: TGTGCCAGCAGTCCCCAGGGGGCCATCAGCACCGGGGAGCTGTTTTTT.

This clonotype showed up just a few times. J is TRBJ2-1 and V is TRBV20-1; possible D gene TRBD1, 5 bases. V dropped 4 bases and J dropped 9 bases, with 16 bases sitting between them. Germline V gives CDR1 DFQATT, CDR2 SNEGSKA (reference sequence). The CDR3 totals 13 residues. CDR3 in amino acids: CSAKPRAYVEQFF. DNA of the CDR3: TGCAGTGCTAAACCCAGGGCTTATGTTGAGCAGTTCTTC.

The chain employs TRBV20-1 and TRBJ2-3; 10 nucleotides match TRBD2. There are 17 residues in the CDR3. V was clipped by 1 base and J by 4 bases; unmatched bases: 11. Looked up from germline, CDR1 is DFQATT and CDR2 is SNEGSKA (reference sequence). The CDR3 loop is CSARGAGGPFVADTQYF. The CDR3 DNA is TGCAGTGCTAGAGGAGCGGGGGGGCCTTTTGTCGCAGATACGCAGTATTTT.

This clonotype occurred a few times. The chain links TRBV9 to TRBJ2-2; 7 bases map to TRBD2. The CDR3 has 15 amino acids. The ends lost 4 bases at V and 3 bases at J; junction bases unmatched: 6. Germline CDR1 and CDR2: SGDLS and YYNGEE. CDR3 sequence: CASSSGAGDTGELFF. Written as DNA, the CDR3 is TGTGCCAGCAGCTCGGGTGCGGGGGACACCGGGGAGCTGTTTTTT.

J is TRBJ1-2 and V is TRBV7-9; D uncertain. Germline CDR1 reads SEHNR; CDR2 reads FQNEAQ (reference sequence). Trimming removed 2 bases from V and 0 bases from J, with 7 bases in between. CDR3 length equals 14 residues. Here the CDR3 DNA reads TGTGCCAGCAGCTTAATCGGCGCTAACTATGGCTACACCTTC. Translating it yields CASSLIGANYGYTF.

This clonotype has just one count. The chain links TRBV5-1 to TRBJ2-7; 11 nucleotides align to TRBD1. Germline CDR1 reads SGHRS; CDR2 reads YFSETQ. The CDR3 contains 19 residues. The trim removed 4 bases at V and 3 bases at J, leaving 18 bases unmatched. DNA for the CDR3: TGCGCCAGCAGCCCACCACCGGGACAGGGGGACCCTAGACGCTACGAGCAGTACTTC. Translation: CASSPPPGQGDPRRYEQYF. Filled out from reference TRBV5-1 and TRBJ2-7, the complete variable domain reads KAGVTQTPRYLIKTRGQQVTLSCSPISGHRSVSWYQQTPGQGLQFLFEYFSETQRNKGNFPGRFSGRQFSNSRSEMNVSTLELGDSALYLCASSPPPGQGDPRRYEQYFGPGTRLTVT.

This clonotype was seen a handful of times. The CDR3 here is CSASASGGAGELFF. CDR3 DNA: TGCAGTGCTAGCGCTAGCGGGGGGGCCGGGGAGCTGTTTTTT. The rearrangement uses TRBV20-1 and TRBJ2-2; 12 bases fit TRBD2. Germline CDR1 DFQATT, CDR2 SNEGSKA (reference sequence). The V and J ends lost 3 bases and 6 bases, in that order; junction bases with no gene match: 2. The CDR3 loop spans 14 amino acids.

This clonotype was seen only a few times. The chain has TRBV10-2 and TRBJ2-5; perhaps TRBD1 as D (6 bases). Trimming left V 7 bases short and J 3 bases short, with 15 bases between. Germline V gene lookup returns CDR1 WSHSY and CDR2 SAAADI. The CDR3 runs to 14 residues. The CDR3 spells CASTGPDRKETQYF. CDR3 nucleotides: TGCGCCAGCACCGGACCCGACAGGAAAGAGACCCAGTACTTC.

The V and J genes are TRBV7-8 and TRBJ1-5; tentatively, D is TRBD1 (6 bases). CDR3 length equals 13 residues. The V and J ends lost 5 bases and 5 bases respectively, with 10 bases between them. CDR1 is SGHVS and CDR2 is FQNEAQ in the germline V gene. The CDR3 sequence: CASSPGQHQPQHF. CDR3 bases: TGTGCCAGCAGCCCCGGACAGCATCAGCCCCAGCATTTT.

This clonotype was detected only a few times. V and J are TRBV29-1 and TRBJ2-1; 7 bases align to TRBD2. The germline gives CDR1 SQVTM, CDR2 ANQGSEA. This CDR3 contains 13 residues. The V gene end was trimmed by 5 bases and the J gene end by 1 base; junction bases not matched to a gene: 2. CDR3: CSVLADSYNEQFF. CDR3 DNA sequence: TGCAGCGTTCTAGCGGATTCCTACAATGAGCAGTTCTTC.

This clonotype was seen ten or more times. The rearrangement links TRBV6-4 to TRBJ2-2; D unclear. Germline V gives CDR1 MRHNA, CDR2 SNTAGT. There are 13 residues in the CDR3. Between the trimmed V and J ends, which lost 6 bases and 6 bases, there was a span of 11 bases. CDR3 nucleotide sequence: TGTGCCAGCAGCCCCCGAACAGCCGGGGAGCTGTTTTTT. It encodes CASSPRTAGELFF.

The chain joins TRBV5-1 to TRBJ2-7; no firm D call. Trimming took 0 bases from V and 2 from J, leaving 12 bases between them. Germline V gene data show CDR1 as SGHRS and CDR2 as YFSETQ. There are 15 residues in the CDR3. CDR3 amino acids: CASSLVARPTYEQYF. The CDR3, as DNA: TGCGCCAGCAGCTTGGTAGCCAGGCCAACCTACGAGCAGTACTTC.